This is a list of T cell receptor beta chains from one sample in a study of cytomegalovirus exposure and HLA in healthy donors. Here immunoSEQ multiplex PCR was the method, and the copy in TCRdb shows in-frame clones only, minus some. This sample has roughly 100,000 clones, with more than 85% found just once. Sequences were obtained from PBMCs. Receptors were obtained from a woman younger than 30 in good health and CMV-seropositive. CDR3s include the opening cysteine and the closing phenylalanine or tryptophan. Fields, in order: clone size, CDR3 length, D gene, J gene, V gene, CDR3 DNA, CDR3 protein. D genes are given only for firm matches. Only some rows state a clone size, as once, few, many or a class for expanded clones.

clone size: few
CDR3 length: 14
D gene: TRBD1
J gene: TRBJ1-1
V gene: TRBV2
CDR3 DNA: TGTGCCAGCAGCGGACAGGGGATTTACACTGAAGCTTTCTTT
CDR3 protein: CASSGQGIYTEAFF

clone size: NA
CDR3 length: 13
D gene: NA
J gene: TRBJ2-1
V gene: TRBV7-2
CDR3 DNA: TGTGCCAGCAGCTTAGATATCAGGGCCCTTCAGTTCTTC
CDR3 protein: CASSLDIRALQFF

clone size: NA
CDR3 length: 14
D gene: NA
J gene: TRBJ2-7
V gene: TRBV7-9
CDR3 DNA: TGTGCCAGCAGCTTAGACTGGGCGAGCGGGGAGCAGTACTTC
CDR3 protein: CASSLDWASGEQYF

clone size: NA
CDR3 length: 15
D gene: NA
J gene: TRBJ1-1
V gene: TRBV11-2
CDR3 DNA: TGTGCCAGCAGCTTAGAAGGGGGAATGAACACTGAAGCTTTCTTT
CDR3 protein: CASSLEGGMNTEAFF

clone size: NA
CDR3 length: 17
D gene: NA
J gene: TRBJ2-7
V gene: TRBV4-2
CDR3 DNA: TGTGCCAGCAGCCAAGATTCGGGAAGGGCGGGTGGTTACGAGCAGTACTTC
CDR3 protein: CASSQDSGRAGGYEQYF

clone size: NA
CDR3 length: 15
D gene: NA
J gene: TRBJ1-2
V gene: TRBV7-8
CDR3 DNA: TGTGCCAGCAGCCCACGGGACTGGGAGGTCTCGGGCTACACCTTC
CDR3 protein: CASSPRDWEVSGYTF

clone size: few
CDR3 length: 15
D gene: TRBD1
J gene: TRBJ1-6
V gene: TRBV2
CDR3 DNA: TGTGCCAGCAGTGCACAGGGGACAGCTAATTCACCCCTCCACTTT
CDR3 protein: CASSAQGTANSPLHF

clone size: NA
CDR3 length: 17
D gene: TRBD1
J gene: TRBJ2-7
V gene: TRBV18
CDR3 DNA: TGTGCCAGCTCGCCCTCCCTTCTCCGGGACAGGCCCTACGAGCAGTACTTC
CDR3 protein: CASSPSLLRDRPYEQYF

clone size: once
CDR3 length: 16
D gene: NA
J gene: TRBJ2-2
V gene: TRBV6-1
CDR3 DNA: TGTGCCAGCAGTGATAAGGGGGTTGTGAACACCGGGGAGCTGTTTTTT
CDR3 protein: CASSDKGVVNTGELFF

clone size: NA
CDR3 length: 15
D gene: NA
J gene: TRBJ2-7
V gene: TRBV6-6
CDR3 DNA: TGTGCCAGCAGTTACGGGGGGAGCCTCGTGAGCGAGCAGTACTTC
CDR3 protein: CASSYGGSLVSEQYF

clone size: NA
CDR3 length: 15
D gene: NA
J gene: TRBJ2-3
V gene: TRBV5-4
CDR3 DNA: TGTGCCAGCATCAAAGCGGAAGGGCCGACAGATACGCAGTATTTT
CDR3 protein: CASIKAEGPTDTQYF

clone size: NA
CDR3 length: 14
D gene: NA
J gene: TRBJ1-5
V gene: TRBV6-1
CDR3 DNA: TGTGCCAGCCAAGCGGCGCAGAGCAATCAGCCCCAGCATTTT
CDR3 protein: CASQAAQSNQPQHF